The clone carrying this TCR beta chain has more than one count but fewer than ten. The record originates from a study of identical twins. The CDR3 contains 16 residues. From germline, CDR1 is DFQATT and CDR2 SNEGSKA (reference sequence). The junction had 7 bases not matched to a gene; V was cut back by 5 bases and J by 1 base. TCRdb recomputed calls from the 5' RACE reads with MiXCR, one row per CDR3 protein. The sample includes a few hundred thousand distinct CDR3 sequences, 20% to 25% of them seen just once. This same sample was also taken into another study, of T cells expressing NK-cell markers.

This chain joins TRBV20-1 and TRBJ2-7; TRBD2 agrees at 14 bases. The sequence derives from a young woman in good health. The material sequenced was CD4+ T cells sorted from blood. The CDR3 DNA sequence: TGCAGTGCTCGAAGGGGACTAGCGGGGGAATCCTACGAGCAGTACTTC. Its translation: CSARRGLAGESYEQYF.